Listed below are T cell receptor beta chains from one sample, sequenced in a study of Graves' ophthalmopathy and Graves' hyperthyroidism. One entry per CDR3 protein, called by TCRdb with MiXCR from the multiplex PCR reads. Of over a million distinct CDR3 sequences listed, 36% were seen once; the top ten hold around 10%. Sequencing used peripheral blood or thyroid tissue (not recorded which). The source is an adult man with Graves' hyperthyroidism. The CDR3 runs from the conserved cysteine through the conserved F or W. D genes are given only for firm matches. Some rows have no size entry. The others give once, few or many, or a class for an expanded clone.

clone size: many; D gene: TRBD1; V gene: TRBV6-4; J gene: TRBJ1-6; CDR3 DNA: TGTGCCAGCGGGACAGGGGATAATTCACCCCTCCACTTT; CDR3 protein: CASGTGDNSPLHF
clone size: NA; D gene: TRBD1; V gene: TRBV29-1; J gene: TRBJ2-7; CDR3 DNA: TGCAGCGTTGGGACAGGGGGTACTAATTACGAGCAGTACTTC; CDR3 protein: CSVGTGGTNYEQYF
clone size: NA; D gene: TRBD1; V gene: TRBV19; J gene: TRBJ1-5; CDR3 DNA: TGTGCCAGTAGTCCGCCAGGGGGCGGCCAGCCCCAGCATTTT; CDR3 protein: CASSPPGGGQPQHF
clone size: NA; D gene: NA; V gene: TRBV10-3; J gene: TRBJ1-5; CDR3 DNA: TGTGCCAGCAGTGAGACGGACAATCAGCCCCAGCATTTT; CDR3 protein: CASSETDNQPQHF
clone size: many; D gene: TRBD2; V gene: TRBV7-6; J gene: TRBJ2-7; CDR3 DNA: TGTGCCAGCAGCTTATTGGGGACTAGCGGGAGGTCCGAGCAGTACTTC; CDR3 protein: CASSLLGTSGRSEQYF
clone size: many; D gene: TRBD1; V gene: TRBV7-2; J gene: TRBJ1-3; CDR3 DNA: TGTGCCAGCAGCTTGGGGACAGGATTTGGAAACACCATATATTTT; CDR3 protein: CASSLGTGFGNTIYF
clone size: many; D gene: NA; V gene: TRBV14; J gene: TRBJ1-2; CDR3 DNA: TGTGCCAGCAGCCACCACGGGGCCAACTATGGCTACACCTTC; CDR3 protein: CASSHHGANYGYTF
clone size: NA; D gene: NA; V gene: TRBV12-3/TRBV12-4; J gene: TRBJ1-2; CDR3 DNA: TGTGCCAGCAGCCCAACGTCGGGGGCTAGTGGGTATGGCTACACCTTC; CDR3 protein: CASSPTSGASGYGYTF
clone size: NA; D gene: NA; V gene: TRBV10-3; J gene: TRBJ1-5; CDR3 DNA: TGTGCCATCAGTCTTACAGCTTATAGAGGCAATCAGCCCCAGCATTTT; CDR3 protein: CAISLTAYRGNQPQHF
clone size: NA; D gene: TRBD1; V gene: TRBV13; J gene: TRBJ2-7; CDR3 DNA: TGTGCCAGCAGTCTTTGGAGGGGACAGGTATACGAGCAGTACTTC; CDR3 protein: CASSLWRGQVYEQYF
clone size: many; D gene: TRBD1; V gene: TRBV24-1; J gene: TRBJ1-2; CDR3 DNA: TGTGCCACCAGCGGAGGGACCGGGACAGGGCATGGCTACACCTTC; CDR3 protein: CATSGGTGTGHGYTF
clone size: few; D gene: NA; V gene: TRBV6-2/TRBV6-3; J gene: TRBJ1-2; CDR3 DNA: TGTGCCAGCGGACCTCCGGCTGGCTACACCTTC; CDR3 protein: CASGPPAGYTF
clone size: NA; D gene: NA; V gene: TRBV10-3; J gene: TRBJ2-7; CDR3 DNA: TGTGCCATCGAACCCGGGACCTCGCTCTTC; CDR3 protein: CAIEPGTSLF
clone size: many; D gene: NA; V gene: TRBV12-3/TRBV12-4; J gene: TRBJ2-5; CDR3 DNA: TGTGCCAGCAGTTCACCGCCCATAACAGGGAAGACCCAGTACTTC; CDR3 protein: CASSSPPITGKTQYF
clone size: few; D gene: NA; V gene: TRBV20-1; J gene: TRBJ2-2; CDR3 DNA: TGCAGTGCTAGAGATGAGAATGACAGCCCCGGGGAGCTGTTTTTT; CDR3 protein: CSARDENDSPGELFF
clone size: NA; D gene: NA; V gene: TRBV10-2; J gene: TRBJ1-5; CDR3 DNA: TGCGCCAGCAGTGGGGCGTATCAGCCCCAGCATTTT; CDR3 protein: CASSGAYQPQHF
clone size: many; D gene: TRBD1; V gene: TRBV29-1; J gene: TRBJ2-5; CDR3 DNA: TGCAGCGTTGAACTACAGGGGGGGACCCAGTACTTC; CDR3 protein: CSVELQGGTQYF
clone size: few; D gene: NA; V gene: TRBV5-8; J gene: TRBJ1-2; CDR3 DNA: TGTGCCAGCAGATCTCCGGGCCCCCTAAACTATGGCTACACCTTC; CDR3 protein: CASRSPGPLNYGYTF
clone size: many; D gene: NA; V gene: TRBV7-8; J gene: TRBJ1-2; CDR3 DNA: TGTGCCAGCAGCGTTGTCGGGGGGAACTATGGCTACACCTTC; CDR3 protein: CASSVVGGNYGYTF
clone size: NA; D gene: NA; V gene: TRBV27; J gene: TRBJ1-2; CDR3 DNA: TGTGCCAGCAGTTTATATTCGGGGTCTGCCTACACCTTC; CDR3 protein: CASSLYSGSAYTF
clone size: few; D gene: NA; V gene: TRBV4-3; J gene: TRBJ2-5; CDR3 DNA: TGCGCCAGCAGACCTGCAGGACTGAAAAACCAAGAGACCCAGTACTTC; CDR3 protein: CASRPAGLKNQETQYF
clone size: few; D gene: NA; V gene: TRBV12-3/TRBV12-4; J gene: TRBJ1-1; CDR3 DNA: TGTGCCAGCAGTTTTTGGACTGAAGTTTTTGGTAAAGCTTTCTTT; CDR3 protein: CASSFWTEVFGKAFF
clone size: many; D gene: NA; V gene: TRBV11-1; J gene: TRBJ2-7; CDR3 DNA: TGTGCCAGCAGCTTATTATCAGCTCAGTACGAGCAGTACTTC; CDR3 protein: CASSLLSAQYEQYF
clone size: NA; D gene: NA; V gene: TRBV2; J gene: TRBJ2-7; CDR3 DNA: NA; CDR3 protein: CACSARSPLGMYEQYF
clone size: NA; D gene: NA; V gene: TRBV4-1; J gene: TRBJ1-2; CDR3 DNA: TGCGCCAGCAGCCAAGAATTCCAGGGCGCGGGCTATGGCTACACCTTC; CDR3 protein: CASSQEFQGAGYGYTF
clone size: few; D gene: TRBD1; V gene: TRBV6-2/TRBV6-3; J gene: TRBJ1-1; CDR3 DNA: TGTGCCAGCCAGCGGGACAGAAGTGGCACTGAAGCTTTCTTT; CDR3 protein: CASQRDRSGTEAFF
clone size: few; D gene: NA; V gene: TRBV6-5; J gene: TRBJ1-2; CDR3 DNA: TGTGCCGGTTCTCCCTGGGTTAGGGGATCCTATGGCTACACCTTC; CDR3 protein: CAGSPWVRGSYGYTF
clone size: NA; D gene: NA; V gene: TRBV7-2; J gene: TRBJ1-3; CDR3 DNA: TGTGCCAGCAGCCCTTTCTGGGCCTCGGGAAGAAACACCATATATTTT; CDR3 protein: CASSPFWASGRNTIYF
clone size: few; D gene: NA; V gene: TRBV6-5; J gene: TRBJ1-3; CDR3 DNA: TGTGCCAGCAGTTACTCGACGGGGGCGATCTCTGGAAACACCATATATTTT; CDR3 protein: CASSYSTGAISGNTIYF
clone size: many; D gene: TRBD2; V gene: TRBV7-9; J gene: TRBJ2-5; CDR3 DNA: TGTGCCAGCAGCGCCACTAGCGGGGCCTCCTCCGGAGGGACCCAGTACTTC; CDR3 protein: CASSATSGASSGGTQYF
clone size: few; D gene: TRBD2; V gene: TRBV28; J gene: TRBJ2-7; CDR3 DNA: TGTGCCAGCAGTTACGGGCGTCTAGCGGGAGGTTCTTACGAGCAGTACTTC; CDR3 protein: CASSYGRLAGGSYEQYF
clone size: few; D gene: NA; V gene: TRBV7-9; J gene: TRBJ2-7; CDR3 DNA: TGTGCCAGCAGCTTAGTCAGGGCCGAGCAGTACTTC; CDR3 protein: CASSLVRAEQYF
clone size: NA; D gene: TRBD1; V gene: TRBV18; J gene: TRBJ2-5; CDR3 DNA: TGTGCCAGCTCACCCTTGACCGGGACAGGGCTATCCCAAGAGACCCAGTACTTC; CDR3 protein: CASSPLTGTGLSQETQYF
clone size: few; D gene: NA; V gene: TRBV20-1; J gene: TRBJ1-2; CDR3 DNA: TGCAGTGCTAAAACCCCCCGTGGGCTCAACTATGGCTACACCTTC; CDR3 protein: CSAKTPRGLNYGYTF
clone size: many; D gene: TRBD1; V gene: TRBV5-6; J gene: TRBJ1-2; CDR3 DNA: TGTGCCAGCAGACGGACAGGCGCCAGGATTAACTATGGCTACACCTTC; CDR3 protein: CASRRTGARINYGYTF
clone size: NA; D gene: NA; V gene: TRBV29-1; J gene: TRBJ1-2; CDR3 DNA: TGCAGCTTAGAGGGCCGGAACTATGGCTACACCTTC; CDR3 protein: CSLEGRNYGYTF
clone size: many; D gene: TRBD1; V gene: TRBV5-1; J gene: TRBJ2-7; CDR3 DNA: TGCGCCAGCAGCGCGACAGGGTTCAGTGGGGGTTACGAGCAGTACTTC; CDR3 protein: CASSATGFSGGYEQYF
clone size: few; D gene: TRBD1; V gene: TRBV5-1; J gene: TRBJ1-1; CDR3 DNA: TGCGCCAGCAGCTTGGCCCCGGCAGGGGGCGGCGGTGGAGCTTTCTTT; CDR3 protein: CASSLAPAGGGGGAFF
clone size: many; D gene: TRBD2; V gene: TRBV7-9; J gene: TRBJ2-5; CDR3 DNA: TGTGCCAGCAGCTTAGGCGGTCTAGCGGGAGGCTCACAAGAGACCCAGTACTTC; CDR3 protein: CASSLGGLAGGSQETQYF
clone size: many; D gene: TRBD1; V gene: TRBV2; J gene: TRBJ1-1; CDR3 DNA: TGTGCCAGCAGAGCCCGGACAGGGGTGACTGAAGCTTTCTTT; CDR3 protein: CASRARTGVTEAFF
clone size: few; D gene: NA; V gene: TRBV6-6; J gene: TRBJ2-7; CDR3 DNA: TGTGCCAGCAGTTACTCGACTAGATCCTACGAGCAGTACTTC; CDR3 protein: CASSYSTRSYEQYF
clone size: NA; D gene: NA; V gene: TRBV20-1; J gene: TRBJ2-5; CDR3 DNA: TGCAGTGCTAGACAGACTCCCTCGGAGACCCAGTACTTC; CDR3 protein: CSARQTPSETQYF
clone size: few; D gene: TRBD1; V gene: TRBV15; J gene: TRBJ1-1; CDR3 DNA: TGTGCCACCAGCAGAACCGGGACAGGGCAGACTGAAGCTTTCTTT; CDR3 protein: CATSRTGTGQTEAFF
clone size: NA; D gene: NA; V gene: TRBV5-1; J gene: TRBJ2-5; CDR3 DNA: TGCGCCAGCAGCTTTAGTGTAGGGCAAGAGACCCAGTACTTC; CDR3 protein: CASSFSVGQETQYF
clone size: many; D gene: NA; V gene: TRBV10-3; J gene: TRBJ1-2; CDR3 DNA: TGTGCCATCACCGATGGACGGGATGGCTACACCTTC; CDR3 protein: CAITDGRDGYTF
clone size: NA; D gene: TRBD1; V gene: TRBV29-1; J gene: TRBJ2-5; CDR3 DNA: TGCAGCGTTACCATACCGGGACAGCGGTATGAGACCCAGTACTTC; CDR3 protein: CSVTIPGQRYETQYF
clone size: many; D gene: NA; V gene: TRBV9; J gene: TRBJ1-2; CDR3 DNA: TGTGCCAGCAGCCCGAATCGGGGGTATGGCTACACCTTC; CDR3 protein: CASSPNRGYGYTF
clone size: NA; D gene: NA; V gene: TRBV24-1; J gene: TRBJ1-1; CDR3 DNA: TGTGCCACCAGTGATCCGGGGATCGCTGAAGCTTTCTTT; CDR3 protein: CATSDPGIAEAFF
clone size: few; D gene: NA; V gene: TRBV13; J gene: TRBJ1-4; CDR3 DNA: TGTGCCAGCAGCTTAAGCCAAGCAACTAATGAAAAACTGTTTTTT; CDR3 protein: CASSLSQATNEKLFF
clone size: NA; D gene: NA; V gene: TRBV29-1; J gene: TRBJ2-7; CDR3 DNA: TGCAGCGTGGAGGCCCCGGAGAACGAGCAGTACTTC; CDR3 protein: CSVEAPENEQYF
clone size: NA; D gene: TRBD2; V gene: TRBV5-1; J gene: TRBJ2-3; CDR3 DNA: TGCGCCAGCTCCCCCGGGACTAGCGGACGCACAGATACGCAGTATTTT; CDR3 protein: CASSPGTSGRTDTQYF
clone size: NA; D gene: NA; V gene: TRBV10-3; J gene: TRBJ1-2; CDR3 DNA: TGTGTCAGCAGTTCCAGGGGATATGGCTACACCTTC; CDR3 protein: CVSSSRGYGYTF
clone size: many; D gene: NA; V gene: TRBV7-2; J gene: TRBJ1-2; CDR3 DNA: TGTGCCAGCAGCGGCACCCCCCAGGGTGGCGGCTACACCTTC; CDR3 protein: CASSGTPQGGGYTF
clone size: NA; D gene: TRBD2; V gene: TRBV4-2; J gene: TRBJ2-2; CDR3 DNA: TGTGCCAGCAGCCATCGTATCAGGGAGGGTGAGACCGGGGAGCTGTTTTTT; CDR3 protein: CASSHRIREGETGELFF
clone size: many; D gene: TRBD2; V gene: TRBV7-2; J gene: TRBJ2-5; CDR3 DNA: TGTGCCAGCAGCTTAATCCTTAGCCTGCAGGGAGGGGCCCAAGAGACCCAGTACTTC; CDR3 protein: CASSLILSLQGGAQETQYF
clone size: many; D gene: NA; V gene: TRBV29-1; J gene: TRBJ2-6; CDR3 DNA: TGCGGGGGAGTCACGAGCTCTGGGGCCAACGTCCTGACTTTC; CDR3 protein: CGGVTSSGANVLTF
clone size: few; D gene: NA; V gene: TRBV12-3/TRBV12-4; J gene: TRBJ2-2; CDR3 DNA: TGTGCCAGCGCCCTCAGTGGACCCGGGGAGCTGTTTTTT; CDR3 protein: CASALSGPGELFF
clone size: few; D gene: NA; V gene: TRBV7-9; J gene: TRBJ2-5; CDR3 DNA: TGCGCCAGCAGCCAAGTCCCAGGGGCTGGGGAGACCCAGTACTTC; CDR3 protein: CASSQVPGAGETQYF
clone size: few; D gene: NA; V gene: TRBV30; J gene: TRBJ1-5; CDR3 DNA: TGTGCCTGGAGTGGGTCTTACAATCAGCCCCAGCATTTT; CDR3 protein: CAWSGSYNQPQHF
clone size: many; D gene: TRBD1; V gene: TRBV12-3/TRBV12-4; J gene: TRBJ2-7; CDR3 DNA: TGTGCCAGCAGCCCGGGACAGGGGTTCGATTTC; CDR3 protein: CASSPGQGFDF